This passage covers 27 T cell receptor beta chains from one sample sequenced in a study of regulatory dendritic cells for organ transplantation. TCRdb keeps only in-frame clones here, not all; method: immunoSEQ multiplex PCR. The table has around 19,000 clones, 70% to 90% seen once. These receptors' antigens are unknown. Sorted subsets were CFSE-labeled and cultured approximately 5 days with allogeneic dendritic cells. Sequencing was done on a sample of naive CD4+ T cells from blood cultured with regulatory dendritic cells. Subset: CD45RA+ naive T cells. Receptor source: a human donor in good health.

The rearrangement joins TRBV4-2 to TRBJ1-1; perhaps TRBD1 as D (5 bases). CDR3 length: 14 amino acids. The V gene's germline CDR1 is LGHNA and CDR2 YNFKEQ. The V end lost 1 base, the J end lost 1 base, and 7 bases lay between the germline ends. The CDR3 DNA reads as TGTGCCAGCAGCCAAGTGGGGGAGAACACTGAAGCTTTCTTT. This gives the protein CASSQVGENTEAFF.

This clone has just a few counts. The J gene is TRBJ1-2, the V gene TRBV7-9; TRBD1 agrees at 8 bases. V lost 5 bases to trimming and J lost 2 bases; unmatched junction nucleotides: 10. Germline V lookup: CDR1 SEHNR, CDR2 FQNEAQ (reference sequence). The CDR3 extends over 16 amino acids. In DNA, the CDR3 is TGTGCCAGCAGCCCCTCGGGGCAGGGGGCCAACTATGGCTACACCTTC. Its translation: CASSPSGQGANYGYTF.

This clone has a handful of counts. The V call is TRBV7-3, the J call TRBJ2-5; TRBD2 matches at 10 bases. Germline CDR1 SGHTA, CDR2 FQGTGA. V trimming: 5 bases; J trimming: 5 bases; junction bases outside the gene matches: 2. The CDR3 extends over 13 amino acids. The CDR3 sequence: CASSSGRGETQYF. The CDR3 DNA follows: TGTGCCAGCAGCAGCGGGAGGGGGGAGACCCAGTACTTC.

By frequency in the sample, this clone is medium-sized. This chain joins TRBV2 and TRBJ1-6, with 8 bases identical to TRBD1. CDR3 size: 13 residues. J lost 7 bases, V lost 6 bases, and 2 bases had no gene match. Germline-derived CDR1 and CDR2 are SNHLY and FYNNEI. CDR3 region: CASRGQENSPLHF. The CDR3 nucleotides read TGTGCCAGCAGGGGACAGGAGAATTCACCCCTCCACTTT.

The J gene is TRBJ1-6, the V gene TRBV7-2; D not certain. V lost 3 bases, J lost 9 bases, and 9 bases lay in between. The CDR3 is made up of 13 amino acids. The germline V gene encodes CDR1 SGHTA and CDR2 FQGNSA. CDR3 sequence: CASSFSSTSPLHF. CDR3 sequence (DNA): TGTGCCAGCAGCTTCAGTTCTACTTCACCCCTCCACTTT.

The rearrangement links TRBV11-3 to TRBJ1-1; D is unclear. Germline V lookup: CDR1 SGHNT, CDR2 YENEEA. CDR3 length: 12 residues. Trimming shortened V by 5 bases and J by 8 bases, and 12 bases separated the two germline ends. The CDR3 loop reads CASSQKGTEAFF. CDR3 DNA: TGTGCCAGCAGCCAAAAGGGTACAGAAGCTTTCTTT.

The V call is TRBV18, the J call TRBJ2-7, with a possible D match to TRBD2 (6 bases). This CDR3 has 13 amino acids. Looked up from germline, CDR1 is KGHSH and CDR2 is LQKENI. The V and J ends lost 1 base and 5 bases respectively, with 9 bases between them. As DNA, the CDR3 is TGTGCCAGCTCACCACGTGGAGGGGACGAGCAGTACTTC. Translating it yields CASSPRGGDEQYF.

This chain connects TRBV6-6 to TRBJ1-5; 7 nucleotides line up with TRBD1. Per the germline V gene, CDR1 is MNHNY and CDR2 is SVGAGI (reference sequence). The CDR3 has 15 residues. V shed 0 bases and J 4 bases; nucleotides not matched to a gene: 3. The CDR3 protein is CASSYSDRRNQPQHF. DNA for the CDR3: TGTGCCAGCAGTTACTCGGACAGGCGGAATCAGCCCCAGCATTTT.

The chain joins TRBV6-6 to TRBJ2-7; 7 positions agree with TRBD1. The germline CDR1 and CDR2 sequences are MNHNY and SVGAGI (reference sequence). Unmatched junction bases numbered 12, after V lost 6 bases and J lost 4 bases. This CDR3 has 15 amino acids. CDR3: CASRPSGGTDYEQYF. CDR3 DNA: TGTGCCAGCAGACCCTCAGGTGGGACAGATTACGAGCAGTACTTC.

The chain joins TRBV7-2 to TRBJ2-5, with D uncertain. The CDR3 extends over 17 amino acids. V was shortened by 5 bases and J by 2 bases, with 21 bases between the two germline ends. In germline, CDR1 is SGHTA, CDR2 FQGNSA. This CDR3 reads CASSGRPGHNLQETQYF. In DNA, the CDR3 is TGTGCCAGCAGCGGTCGGCCGGGCCACAACCTACAAGAGACCCAGTACTTC.

This clone appeared a single time. The J gene is TRBJ2-7, the V gene TRBV29-1; 11 nucleotides agree with TRBD2. Germline lookup yields CDR1 SQVTM and CDR2 ANQGSEA. The CDR3 length is 14 residues. Trimming at V came to 6 bases and at J to 4 bases, leaving 8 bases not matched to a gene. As DNA, the CDR3 is TGCAGCGTCGCAAAGGGACTAGCGGCTTACGAGCAGTACTTC. Protein sequence: CSVAKGLAAYEQYF.

The V and J genes are TRBV13 and TRBJ1-2, with D maybe TRBD1 (5 bases). Trimming removed 2 bases from V and 2 bases from J, with 24 bases in between. The germline V gene has CDR1 PRHDT and CDR2 FYEKMQ (reference sequence). The CDR3 spans 19 residues. DNA for the CDR3: TGTGCCAGCAGCTTATTTAGTATGTTTGCGGACACCCAAAACTATGGCTACACCTTC. Amino acid sequence: CASSLFSMFADTQNYGYTF.

The chain joins TRBV11-3 to TRBJ1-1; TRBD1 aligns across 8 bases. The CDR3 spans 14 residues. The V gene end was trimmed by 4 bases and the J gene end by 8 bases; junction bases not matched to a gene: 9. Germline V gives CDR1 SGHNT, CDR2 YENEEA. CDR3 loop: CASSSPQGAWEAFF. DNA of the CDR3: TGTGCCAGCAGCTCCCCGCAGGGGGCCTGGGAAGCTTTCTTT.

As regards this clone: Compared with germline, one end of the junction differs, possibly owing to a read error. The chain links TRBV28 to TRBJ2-5; D perhaps matches TRBD1 (6 bases). From germline, CDR1 is MDHEN and CDR2 SYDVKM. The CDR3 length is 14 residues. The CDR3 protein is CAGSSAGAGETQYF. The CDR3 region has the DNA TGTGCCGGCAGTTCCGCAGGGGCAGGTGAGACCCAGTACTTC. Together with reference TRBV28 and TRBJ2-5, the CDR3 gives the full variable domain: DVKVTQSSRYLVKRTGEKVFLECVQDMDHENMFWYRQDPGLGLRLIYFSYDVKMKEKGDIPEGYSVSREKKERFSLILESASTNQTSMYLCAGSSAGAGETQYFGPGTRLLVL.

The table lists this clone with a few counts. The chain combines TRBV7-9 with TRBJ1-1; TRBD1 agrees at 9 bases. The CDR3 is 15 residues long. The trim removed 4 bases at V and 4 bases at J, leaving 7 bases unmatched. Germline loops: CDR1 SEHNR, CDR2 FQNEAQ (reference sequence). CDR3 nucleotides: TGTGCCAGCAGCTCCGGGACAGGGTTTAGCACTGAAGCTTTCTTT. It codes for CASSSGTGFSTEAFF.

The CDR3 nucleotides are TGTGCCAGCAGCTTTCCGTCCGGCGGGGGGGTCACAGATACGCAGTATTTT. Translating gives CASSFPSGGGVTDTQYF. J is TRBJ2-3 and V is TRBV7-2; 9 bases align to TRBD2. The V and J ends lost 3 bases and 2 bases, in that order; junction bases with no gene match: 9. The length of the CDR3 is 17 residues. Germline values: CDR1 SGHTA, CDR2 FQGNSA.

The chain couples TRBV9 to TRBJ2-3, with 13 positions matching TRBD2. Germline trimming cut 3 bases from V and 3 bases from J; bases unmatched to any gene: 13. The germline gives CDR1 SGDLS, CDR2 YYNGEE. This CDR3 region has 19 residues. The CDR3 DNA reads TGTGCCAGCAGCGCGACCTCGGGCGGACTAGCGGGGGAGACAGATACGCAGTATTTT. Amino acids: CASSATSGGLAGETDTQYF.

The V gene is TRBV7-2, the J gene TRBJ1-6; a possible D gene is TRBD1 (6 bases). The length of the CDR3 is 14 residues. The V end was cut by 4 bases, the J end by 10 bases, with 14 bases between. In germline, CDR1 is SGHTA, CDR2 FQGNSA. The CDR3 here is CASSYGGWSSPLHF. For the CDR3, the DNA is TGTGCCAGCAGCTACGGGGGCTGGAGCTCACCCCTCCACTTT.

The gene calls are TRBV6-4 and TRBJ1-1, with D perhaps matching TRBD1 (6 bases). Germline V gene data show CDR1 as MRHNA and CDR2 as SNTAGT. V was pared by 1 base and J by 0 bases, with 21 bases between. This CDR3 is 19 amino acids long. For the CDR3, the DNA is TGTGCCAGCAGTGACTGGCCAGGGGTCTATTGCGTGATGAACACTGAAGCTTTCTTT. This codes for CASSDWPGVYCVMNTEAFF.

The chain carries TRBV28 and TRBJ1-2; D may be TRBD1 (6 bases). Germline V gives CDR1 MDHEN, CDR2 SYDVKM. The CDR3 consists of 13 residues. The V and J ends lost 8 bases and 6 bases respectively, with 16 bases between them. The CDR3 sequence is CASVQGGLNGYTF. CDR3 DNA sequence: TGTGCCAGCGTACAGGGAGGATTGAATGGCTACACCTTC.

The chain is built from TRBV6-5 and TRBJ1-5, with TRBD1 matching over 7 bases. Germline-derived CDR1 and CDR2 are MNHEY and SVGAGI. The junction had 3 bases not matched to a gene; V was cut back by 5 bases and J by 5 bases. The CDR3 contains 13 residues. CDR3 amino acids: CASSRTGDQPQHF. The CDR3 DNA reads as TGTGCCAGCAGTAGGACAGGCGATCAGCCCCAGCATTTT.

The chain combines TRBV7-3 with TRBJ1-2; 7 nucleotides align to TRBD1. This CDR3 is built from 15 residues. The V gene's germline CDR1 is SGHTA and CDR2 FQGTGA. Trimming removed 4 bases from V and 7 bases from J; junction bases left unmatched: 12. The chain's CDR3 is CASSSNPTGAGGYTF. The CDR3 DNA reads TGTGCCAGCAGCTCTAATCCTACAGGGGCAGGTGGCTACACCTTC.

The genes are TRBV4-3 and TRBJ2-2, with D possibly TRBD2 on 5 matching bases. Per germline, CDR1 LGHNA and CDR2 YSLEER. The V and J ends lost 1 base and 1 base respectively, with 10 bases between them. The CDR3 is 16 amino acids. The CDR3 reads CASSQAGGLNTGELFF. Written as DNA, the CDR3 is TGCGCCAGCAGCCAAGCAGGAGGCCTGAACACCGGGGAGCTGTTTTTT.

The chain carries TRBV2 and TRBJ1-2, with TRBD1 identical over 7 bases. With 4 bases clipped from V and 7 bases from J, the junction kept 9 bases outside the gene matches. The CDR3 length is 14 residues. Germline V CDR1 and CDR2: SNHLY, FYNNEI. CDR3 DNA: TGTGCCAGCAGTGTTCAGGGGGGGAGCCTTGGCTACACCTTC. This encodes CASSVQGGSLGYTF. The variable domain in full, completed from reference TRBV2 and TRBJ1-2, reads EPEVTQTPSHQVTQMGQEVILRCVPISNHLYFYWYRQILGQKVEFLVSFYNNEISEKSEIFDDQFSVERPDGSNFTLKIRSTKLEDSAMYFCASSVQGGSLGYTFGSGTRLTVV.

The V call is TRBV19, the J call TRBJ2-1, with 9 bases that match TRBD2. The CDR3 is made up of 15 amino acids. V trimming: 0 bases; J trimming: 15 bases; junction bases outside the gene matches: 12. Germline lookup yields CDR1 LNHDA and CDR2 SQIVND (reference sequence). CDR3 DNA sequence: TGTGCCAGTAGTATAGACCCCCCCGGGACTAGCTTTAGGTTCTTC. Translated: CASSIDPPGTSFRFF.

On this clone: Germline is not matched at one junction end, which may reflect a read error. V and J are TRBV18 and TRBJ1-5, with a weak D call TRBD1 (5 bases). The CDR3 runs 14 residues. Germline V gene lookup returns CDR1 KGHSH and CDR2 LQKENI. The CDR3 loop reads CASSPLGGNQPQHF. CDR3 sequence (DNA): TGTGCCAGCTCTCCACTTGGGGGGAATCAGCCCCAGCATTTT.

This clone is a singleton in its sample. This sequence joins TRBV29-1 and TRBJ2-3; TRBD1 aligns across 9 bases. Germline V gene sequence: CDR1 SQVTM, CDR2 ANQGSEA. CDR3 size: 14 residues. Trimming took 4 bases from V and 1 from J; bases not matched to a gene: 3. CDR3 loop: CSVVGTGRTDTQYF. Here the CDR3 DNA reads TGCAGCGTTGTAGGGACAGGGCGCACAGATACGCAGTATTTT.